What follows are 9 T cell receptor beta chains derived from one specimen sequenced in a study of T-cell memory formation after mild COVID-19. TCRdb redid the calling of the 5' RACE reads with MiXCR, one entry per CDR3 protein. The sample includes some 62,000 distinct CDR3 sequences, 9.3% seen only once; the top ten take approximately 1.1%. Sequenced sample: PBMCs or a T cell subset sorted from them (not recorded which). The receptor set was obtained from a man between 18 and 29 years old who had mild COVID-19 (a few samples of this study predate the infection). Cell type and time point are not known.

This clonotype was seen many times. This chain connects TRBV18 to TRBJ2-5, with 7 positions matching TRBD1. Germline values: CDR1 KGHSH, CDR2 LQKENI. This CDR3 has 14 amino acids. V lost 3 bases and J lost 9; bases outside the gene matches: 10. In nucleotides, the CDR3 is TGTGCCAGCTCACCTCTCCCAGGACAGGCGCCCCAGTACTTC. It encodes CASSPLPGQAPQYF.

This clonotype was seen many times. The chain couples TRBV12-3 or TRBV12-4 to TRBJ2-7, with 8 bases fitting TRBD1. The CDR3 consists of 13 residues. V was pared by 3 bases and J by 4 bases, with 2 bases of the junction left unmatched. CDR3 amino acids: CASSLDRAYEQYV. Written as DNA, the CDR3 is TGTGCCAGCAGTTTGGACAGGGCATACGAGCAGTACGTC.

This clonotype was counted a few times. This chain joins TRBV18 and TRBJ2-5; D perhaps matches TRBD1 (5 bases). The CDR3 is made up of 13 amino acids. Germline loops: CDR1 KGHSH, CDR2 LQKENI. Trimming removed 3 bases from V and 2 bases from J, with 7 bases in between. This CDR3 is CASSPRAQETQYF. Here the CDR3 DNA reads TGTGCCAGCTCACCCAGGGCTCAAGAGACCCAGTACTTC.

This chain connects TRBV12-3 or TRBV12-4 to TRBJ1-5; D is uncertain. There are 13 residues in the CDR3. The V and J ends lost 3 bases and 0 bases respectively, with 3 bases between them. In DNA form, the CDR3 reads TGTGCCAGCAGTTTGTTTAGCAATCAGCCCCAGCATTTT. This translates into CASSLFSNQPQHF.

The chain is built from TRBV7-2 and TRBJ2-3; 10 bases are shared with TRBD1. V lost 1 base to trimming and J lost 4 bases; unmatched junction nucleotides: 11. CDR1 SGHTA and CDR2 FQGNSA come from the germline V gene. This CDR3 spans 18 amino acids. CDR3 sequence: CASSLDGDRGIRADTQYF. DNA of the CDR3: TGTGCCAGCAGCTTAGATGGGGACAGGGGTATAAGGGCAGATACGCAGTATTTT.

The chain has TRBV7-9 and TRBJ1-3; D gene uncertain. The CDR3 runs 17 residues. Germline assignment: CDR1 SEHNR and CDR2 FQNEAQ (reference sequence). Trimming pared 5 bases from V and 0 bases from J, leaving 17 bases between. This CDR3 is CASSDPRRGLSGNTIYF. The CDR3 DNA reads TGTGCCAGCAGCGACCCCCGAAGAGGCCTCTCTGGAAACACCATATATTTT.

V and J are TRBV7-2 and TRBJ1-4, with TRBD1 matching 8 bases. Trimming removed 5 bases from V and 11 bases from J; junction bases left unmatched: 10. The CDR3 length is 14 residues. Germline values: CDR1 SGHTA, CDR2 FQGNSA. The CDR3 reads CASSPQAGGGKLFF. The CDR3 DNA is TGTGCCAGCAGCCCGCAGGCAGGGGGCGGGAAACTGTTTTTT. Together with reference TRBV7-2 and TRBJ1-4, the CDR3 gives the full variable domain: GAGVSQSPSNKVTEKGKDVELRCDPISGHTALYWYRQSLGQGLEFLIYFQGNSAPDKSGLPSDRFSAERTGGSVSTLTIQRTQQEDSAVYLCASSPQAGGGKLFFGSGTQLSVL.

This clonotype was detected only a few times. The J gene is TRBJ1-1, the V gene TRBV5-1; D not resolved. Germline V CDR1 and CDR2: SGHRS, YFSETQ. V was trimmed by 3 bases and J by 4 bases, leaving 10 bases between them. The CDR3 sequence is 13 residues long. The CDR3 spells CASSSAGITEAFF. CDR3 nucleotide sequence: TGCGCCAGCAGCTCAGCGGGAATCACTGAAGCTTTCTTT.

This clonotype showed up just a few times. The V and J genes are TRBV5-1 and TRBJ1-2; 7 nucleotides agree with TRBD1. V shed 4 bases, J shed 4 bases, and the junction held 1 base outside the gene matches. The CDR3 loop spans 12 amino acids. CDR1 is SGHRS, CDR2 YFSETQ, per germline. The CDR3 coding sequence is TGCGCCAGCAGCCGGGACAGCTATGGCTACACCTTC. Protein: CASSRDSYGYTF. Combining the CDR3 with reference TRBV5-1 and TRBJ1-2 gives the whole variable domain KAGVTQTPRYLIKTRGQQVTLSCSPISGHRSVSWYQQTPGQGLQFLFEYFSETQRNKGNFPGRFSGRQFSNSRSEMNVSTLELGDSALYLCASSRDSYGYTFGSGTRLTVV.